This record covers a single T cell receptor (beta chain). The repertoire was sequenced with immunoSEQ multiplex PCR; TCRdb's copy has only in-frame clones and lacks some. The profile shows 100,000 to 150,000 clones, more than 80% of them singletons. The sample originates from a study of blood T cell repertoires in COVID-19. V was shortened by 3 bases and J by 6 bases, with 14 bases between the two germline ends. This CDR3 has 14 amino acids. CDR1 and CDR2 (germline): GTSNPN, SVGIG (reference sequence). The sample taken for sequencing was peripheral blood. The V gene is TRBV30, the J gene TRBJ2-2; D is perhaps TRBD1 (6 bases). The origin of this receptor is a man between 40 and 49 years old with acute or convalescent COVID-19. Written as DNA, the CDR3 is TGTGCCTGGAGAGGGACACCTTTCCCCGGGGAGCTGTTTTTT. Translating it yields CAWRGTPFPGELFF.